This TCR beta chain was sequenced in a study of OX40 agonist ivuxolimab in advanced cancers. About the study as a whole: The costimulatory receptor OX40 (CD134) was targeted by ivuxolimab, a fully human IgG2 agonistic monoclonal antibody. Intravenous ivuxolimab was administered to patients every 2 weeks at six dose levels: 0.01, 0.1, 0.3, 1.5, 3 and 10 mg/kg. In the dose-escalation cohort, roughly four fifths of patients were male, and the mean age was approximately 60 years, with a range of roughly 23 to 85. Of the roughly 52 dose-escalation patients, hepatocellular carcinoma was present in some 19, melanoma in some 15, renal cell carcinoma in 9 and head and neck cancer in 9. Prior anti-PD-1, anti-PD-L1 or anti-CTLA-4 therapy was permitted, and approximately 42% of dose-escalation patients had received checkpoint inhibitors. Partial responses occurred in three dose-escalation patients, of whom one had hepatocellular carcinoma and two had cutaneous melanoma. The point of sequencing TCRbeta in the periphery was to test whether ivuxolimab changed TCR sequence diversity and drove clonal T-cell expansion. The monotherapy dose-escalation portion (N of about 49 patients) of the phase I ivuxolimab trial is reported in the paper.

Paper-wide results and their limitations: In partial responders in the 0.1-3.0 mg/kg groups, normalized peripheral clonal expansion was found to be among the lowest, especially among CD8+ T cells. The antigen specificity of the peripheral T cells that underwent clonal expansion was not determined. Low levels of normalized T-cell clonal expansion were also seen in some nonresponding patients. After ivuxolimab, expanded clones were on average more numerous among CD8+ T cells than among CD4+ T cells. At doses from 0.1 to 3.0 mg/kg, clonal expansion was seen in both CD4+ and CD8+ blood T cells between baseline and week 6.

The germline V gene encodes CDR1 SQVTM and CDR2 ANQGSEA. The CDR3 contains 13 residues, cysteine and phenylalanine counted. Only the CDR3 portion is preserved as DNA: 39 bases, with reading frame beginning at the first base. Relative to germline, V is missing 5 bases and J is missing 2 bases, with 2 bases of the junction outside any gene match. Patients with a history of autoimmune disease or receiving systemic immunosuppression were excluded from the trial. Peripheral blood for TCR sequencing was collected from all dose cohorts at baseline, on cycle 4 day 1, and on cycle 7 day 1. The samples were drawn from a first-in-human, open-label, multicenter phase I dose-escalation trial of ivuxolimab. Adults with locally advanced or metastatic melanoma, renal cell carcinoma, hepatocellular carcinoma or head and neck squamous cell carcinoma were enrolled in the trial. Before TCR sequencing, CD4+ T cells and CD8+ T cells were sorted from peripheral blood as separate populations.

Genomic DNA was extracted from sorted cells for sequencing of the TCRbeta CDR3 region. The immunoSEQ Assay was used for sequencing of TCRbeta CDR3 regions. Drawn from immuneACCESS, this table holds only the in-frame rearrangements with V and J called that TCRdb kept. Clones are partly lost; checked studies trace under half to an unresolved V gene and leave the rest unexplained. Within this sample are about 32,000 clones, with more than 75% of them counted one time only. The ten largest make up roughly a quarter of the sample. This clone was seen once. The specificity of this receptor is unknown. Base qualities are not recorded, but no much larger clone differs from it by a single base.

The V and J segments used are TRBV29-1 and TRBJ1-1, with 10 junctional bases fitting TRBD1. Sequencing used CD4+ or CD8+ T cells sorted from blood, obtained in a trial of the OX40 agonist ivuxolimab. The clonotype originates from an adult with an advanced solid tumor such as melanoma, head and neck, liver or kidney cancer. In nucleotide form, the sequence is TGCAGCGTTCGACAGGGGGCAAACACTGAAGCTTTCTTT. Its protein is CSVRQGANTEAFF. When the CDR3 is completed using the reference TRBV29-1 and TRBJ1-1 genes on either side, the full variable domain is SAVISQKPSRDICQRGTSLTIQCQVDSQVTMMFWYRQQPGQSLTLIATANQGSEATYESGFVIDKFPISRPNLTFSTLTVSNMSPEDSSIYLCSVRQGANTEAFFGQGTRLTVV.